This TCR beta chain emerged from a study of CD8+CD57+ T cells in acquired aplastic anemia. Template material for TCR beta VDJ and CDR3 profiling consisted of genomic DNA. TCRdb re-called the reads with MiXCR, one entry per CDR3 protein. The sample consists of around 430,000 distinct CDR3 sequences, approximately 32% of them appearing once. In this sample, this clonotype turned up many times. In patients chosen for sequencing, flow cytometry had shown CD8+CD57+ cell expansion. From germline, CDR1 is LNHDA and CDR2 SQIVND (reference sequence). V was pared by 9 bases and J by 8 bases, with 16 bases between. This CDR3 has 12 residues.

The sequence was collected from a human donor with aplastic anemia. Sequencing was done on a sample of sorted CD4+, CD8+, or CD8+CD57+ T cells (not recorded which) from PBMCs. This chain uses TRBV19 with TRBJ1-2; D might be TRBD1 (6 bases). The DNA of the CDR3 is TGTGCCAGAGACAGGATAGCGCGGGGCTACACCTTC. Residues: CARDRIARGYTF.